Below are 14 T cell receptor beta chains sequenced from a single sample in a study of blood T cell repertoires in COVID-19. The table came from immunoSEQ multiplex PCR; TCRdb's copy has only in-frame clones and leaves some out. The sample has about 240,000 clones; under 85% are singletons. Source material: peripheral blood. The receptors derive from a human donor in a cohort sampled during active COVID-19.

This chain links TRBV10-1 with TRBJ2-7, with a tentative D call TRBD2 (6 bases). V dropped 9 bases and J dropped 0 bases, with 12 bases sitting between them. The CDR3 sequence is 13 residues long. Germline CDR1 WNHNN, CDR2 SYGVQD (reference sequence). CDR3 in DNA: TGCGCCAGGGCGCGGGGTGTCTCCTACGAGCAGTACTTC. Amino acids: CARARGVSYEQYF.

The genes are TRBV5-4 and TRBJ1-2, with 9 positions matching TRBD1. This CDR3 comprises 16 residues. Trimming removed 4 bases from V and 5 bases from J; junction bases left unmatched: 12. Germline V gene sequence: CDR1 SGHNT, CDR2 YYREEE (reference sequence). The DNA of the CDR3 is TGTGCCAGCAGCCGGAGTCGGACAGGGGAACCATATGGCTACACCTTC. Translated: CASSRSRTGEPYGYTF. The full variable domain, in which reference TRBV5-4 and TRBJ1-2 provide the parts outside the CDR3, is ETGVTQSPTHLIKTRGQQVTLRCSSQSGHNTVSWYQQALGQGPQFIFQYYREEENGRGNFPPRFSGLQFPNYSSELNVNALELDDSALYLCASSRSRTGEPYGYTFGSGTRLTVV.

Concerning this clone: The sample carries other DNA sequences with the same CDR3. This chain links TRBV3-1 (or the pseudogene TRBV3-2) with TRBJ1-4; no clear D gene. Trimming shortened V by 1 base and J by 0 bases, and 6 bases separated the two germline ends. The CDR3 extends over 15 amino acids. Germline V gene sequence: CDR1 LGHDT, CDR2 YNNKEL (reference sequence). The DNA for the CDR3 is TGTGCCAGCAGCCAAGGAGGTGCAACTAATGAAAAACTGTTTTTT. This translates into CASSQGGATNEKLFF.

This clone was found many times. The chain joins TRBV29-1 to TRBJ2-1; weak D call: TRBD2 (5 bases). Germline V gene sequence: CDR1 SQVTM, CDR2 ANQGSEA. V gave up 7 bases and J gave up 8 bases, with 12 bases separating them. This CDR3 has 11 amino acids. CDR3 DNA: TGCAGCGCTGAGGACTCCCATGAGCAGTTCTTC. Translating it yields CSAEDSHEQFF.

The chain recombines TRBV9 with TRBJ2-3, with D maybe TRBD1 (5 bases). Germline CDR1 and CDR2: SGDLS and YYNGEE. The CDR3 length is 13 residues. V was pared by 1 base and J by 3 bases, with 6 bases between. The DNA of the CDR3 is TGTGCCAGCAGCGTACAGGGAACAGATACGCAGTATTTT. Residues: CASSVQGTDTQYF.

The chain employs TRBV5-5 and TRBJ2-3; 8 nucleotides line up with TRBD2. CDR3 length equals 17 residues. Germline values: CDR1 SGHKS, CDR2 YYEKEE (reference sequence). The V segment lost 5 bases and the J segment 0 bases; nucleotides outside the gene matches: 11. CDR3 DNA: TGTGCCAGCAGTCCGGTTGCGGGGGGACATAGCACAGATACGCAGTATTTT. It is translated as CASSPVAGGHSTDTQYF.

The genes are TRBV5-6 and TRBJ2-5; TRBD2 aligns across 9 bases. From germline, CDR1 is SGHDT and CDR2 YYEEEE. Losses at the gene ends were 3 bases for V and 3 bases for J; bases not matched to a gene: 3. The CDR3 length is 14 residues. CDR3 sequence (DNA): TGTGCCAGCAGCTGGACTAGCGCCAAAGAGACCCAGTACTTC. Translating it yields CASSWTSAKETQYF. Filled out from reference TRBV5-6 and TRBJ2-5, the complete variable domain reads DAGVTQSPTHLIKTRGQQVTLRCSPKSGHDTVSWYQQALGQGPQFIFQYYEEEERQRGNFPDRFSGHQFPNYSSELNVNALLLGDSALYLCASSWTSAKETQYFGPGTRLLVL.

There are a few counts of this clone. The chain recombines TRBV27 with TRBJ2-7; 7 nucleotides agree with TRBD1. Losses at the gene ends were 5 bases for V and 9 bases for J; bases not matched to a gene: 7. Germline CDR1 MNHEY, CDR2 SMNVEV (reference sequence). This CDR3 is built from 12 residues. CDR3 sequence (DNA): TGTGCCAGCAGTCCTGACAGGGTGAGGCAGTACTTC. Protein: CASSPDRVRQYF.

CDR3 DNA sequence: TGTGCCAGCAGCGTAGAAGCAGGAACCTACAATGAGCAGTTCTTC. This translates into CASSVEAGTYNEQFF. V gene TRBV9 combines with J gene TRBJ2-1, with D unclear. This CDR3 region has 15 residues. The germline gives CDR1 SGDLS, CDR2 YYNGEE. The V gene lost 0 bases and the J gene lost 2 bases, with 9 bases spanning the gap.

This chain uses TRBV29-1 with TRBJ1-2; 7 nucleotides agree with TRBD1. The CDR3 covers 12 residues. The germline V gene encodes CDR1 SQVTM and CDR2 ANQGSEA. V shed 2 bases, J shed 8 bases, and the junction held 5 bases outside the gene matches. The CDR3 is CSVERQGYGYTF. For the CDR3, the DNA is TGCAGCGTTGAAAGACAGGGTTACGGCTACACCTTC.

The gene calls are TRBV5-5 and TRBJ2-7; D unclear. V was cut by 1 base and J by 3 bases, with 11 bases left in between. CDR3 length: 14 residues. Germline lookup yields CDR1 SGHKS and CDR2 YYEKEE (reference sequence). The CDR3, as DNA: TGTGCCAGCAGCTTGAACACCCCTTACTACGAGCAGTACTTC. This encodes CASSLNTPYYEQYF.

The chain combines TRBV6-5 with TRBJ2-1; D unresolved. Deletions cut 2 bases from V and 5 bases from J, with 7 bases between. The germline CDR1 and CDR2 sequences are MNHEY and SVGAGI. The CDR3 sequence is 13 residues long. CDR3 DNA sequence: TGTGCCAGCAGTTACGACAACAACAATGAGCAGTTCTTC. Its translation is CASSYDNNNEQFF.

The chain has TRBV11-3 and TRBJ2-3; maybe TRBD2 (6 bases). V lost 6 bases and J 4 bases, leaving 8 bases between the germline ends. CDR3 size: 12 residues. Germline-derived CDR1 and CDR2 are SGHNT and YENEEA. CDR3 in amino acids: CASSTGADTQYF. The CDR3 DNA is TGTGCCAGCAGTACGGGGGCAGATACGCAGTATTTT. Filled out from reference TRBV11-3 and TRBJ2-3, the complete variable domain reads EAGVVQSPRYKIIEKKQPVAFWCNPISGHNTLYWYLQNLGQGPELLIRYENEEAVDDSQLPKDRFSAERLKGVDSTLKIQPAELGDSAVYLCASSTGADTQYFGPGTRLTVL.

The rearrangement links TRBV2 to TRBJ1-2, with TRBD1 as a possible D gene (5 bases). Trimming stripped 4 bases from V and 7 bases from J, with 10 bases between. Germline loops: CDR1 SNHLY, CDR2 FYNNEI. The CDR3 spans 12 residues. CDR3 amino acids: CASSVQEFGYTF. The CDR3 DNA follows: TGTGCCAGCAGTGTACAGGAGTTTGGCTACACCTTC.